What follows are 25 T cell receptor beta chains derived from one specimen sequenced in a study of CD8+ T cells in alopecia areata. Following extraction, RNA underwent reverse transcription to cDNA, which served as the sequencing template. Measured with immunoSEQ multiplex PCR; TCRdb has only the in-frame clones, and not every one. The table lists around 86,000 clones, about 70% of them singletons. Treatment indicated: oral pan-JAK inhibitor, 5-10 mg twice daily. Sequenced here: CD8+ T cells sorted from blood, sampled at approximately week 44, from a patient treated with tofacitinib. These receptor sequences come from a human donor with alopecia areata.

The V and J genes are TRBV30 and TRBJ2-5; 7 bases line up with TRBD2. The CDR3 loop spans 13 amino acids. Looked up from germline, CDR1 is GTSNPN and CDR2 is SVGIG (reference sequence). The ends lost 0 bases at V and 5 bases at J; junction bases unmatched: 3. The DNA of the CDR3 is TGTGCCTGGAGTGTACAAGCGGGGGAGACCCAGTACTTC. It codes for CAWSVQAGETQYF.

The chain employs TRBV7-7 and TRBJ2-2; D may be TRBD1 (6 bases). In germline, CDR1 is SSHAT, CDR2 FNYEAQ (reference sequence). CDR3 length equals 18 residues. V lost 6 bases, J lost 5 bases, and 25 bases lay in between. The CDR3 nucleotides are TGTGCCAGCAGAAAACACCCGCAGACGGACAGAGATACCGGGGAGCTGTTTTTT. Residues: CASRKHPQTDRDTGELFF.

This chain joins TRBV7-9 and TRBJ2-7; the D gene is possibly TRBD1 (6 bases). Trimming shortened V by 0 bases and J by 2 bases, and 8 bases separated the two germline ends. Germline CDR1 is SEHNR and CDR2 is FQNEAQ (reference sequence). This CDR3 has 14 amino acids. This chain's CDR3 is CASSLAGQPYEQYF. The CDR3 region has the DNA TGTGCCAGCAGCTTAGCTGGACAGCCCTACGAGCAGTACTTC. Full variable domain (rest looked up from reference TRBV7-9 and TRBJ2-7): DTGVSQNPRHKITKRGQNVTFRCDPISEHNRLYWYRQTLGQGPEFLTYFQNEAQLEKSRLLSDRFSAERPKGSFSTLEIQRTEQGDSAMYLCASSLAGQPYEQYFGPGTRLTVT.

The rearrangement uses TRBV6-5 and TRBJ1-2, with D maybe TRBD1 (5 bases). The CDR3 runs to 14 residues. CDR1 is MNHEY, CDR2 SVGAGI, per germline. Trimming removed 7 bases from V and 6 bases from J, with 18 bases in between. The CDR3 loop is CASNTLQRGDGYTF. CDR3 DNA sequence: TGTGCCAGCAATACCCTGCAGCGAGGGGATGGCTACACCTTC.

The CDR3 bases are TGTGCCAGCAGCCTCAGAGCGCGGACAGTATCACCTCTGACCTACGAGCAGTACTTC. Protein product: CASSLRARTVSPLTYEQYF. The rearrangement uses TRBV7-2 and TRBJ2-7; D is perhaps TRBD1 (6 bases). Per germline, CDR1 SGHTA and CDR2 FQGNSA. Deletions cut 5 bases from V and 2 bases from J, with 28 bases between. The CDR3 runs 19 residues.

The chain employs TRBV5-1 and TRBJ1-5; D is ambiguous. The CDR3 has 13 residues. Germline V gene sequence: CDR1 SGHRS, CDR2 YFSETQ. V lost 4 bases and J lost 7, with 12 bases in between. This chain's CDR3 is CASSEDEGQPQHF. CDR3 DNA: TGCGCCAGCAGCGAAGACGAAGGGCAGCCCCAGCATTTT. The entire variable domain, with the rest obtained from reference TRBV5-1 and TRBJ1-5, is as follows: KAGVTQTPRYLIKTRGQQVTLSCSPISGHRSVSWYQQTPGQGLQFLFEYFSETQRNKGNFPGRFSGRQFSNSRSEMNVSTLELGDSALYLCASSEDEGQPQHFGDGTRLSIL.

The DNA for the CDR3 is TGCGCCAGCAGTCAATCTCGGACAGGGGGGTACTTC. Amino acid sequence: CASSQSRTGGYF. The chain employs TRBV23-1 and TRBJ2-4, with TRBD1 matching 10 bases. TRBV23-1 is given ORF status, its function remaining uncertain. J lost 15 bases, V lost 0 bases, and 2 bases had no gene match. CDR3 length equals 12 residues.

This clone occurred a few times. V gene TRBV6-1 combines with J gene TRBJ2-3; 11 bases align to TRBD1. The V and J ends lost 4 bases and 4 bases, in that order; junction bases with no gene match: 1. The CDR3 runs 14 residues. Germline CDR1 and CDR2: MNHNS and SASEGT. The CDR3 DNA reads TGTGCCAGCAGTGGGGGACAGGGGGCAGATACGCAGTATTTT. Protein sequence: CASSGGQGADTQYF.

Details on this clone: The same CDR3 is also encoded by other DNA sequences in this sample. J is TRBJ1-6 and V is TRBV7-2; 9 bases match TRBD1. CDR1 is SGHTA, CDR2 FQGNSA, per germline. The length of the CDR3 is 15 residues. V trimming: 5 bases; J trimming: 10 bases; junction bases outside the gene matches: 9. CDR3 protein: CASSLGQGYRSPLHF. Here the CDR3 DNA reads TGTGCCAGCAGCCTAGGACAGGGGTACCGGTCACCCCTCCACTTT.

The chain recombines TRBV7-9 with TRBJ1-2, with no clear D. Germline CDR1 SEHNR, CDR2 FQNEAQ (reference sequence). V gave up 1 base and J gave up 2 bases, with 8 bases separating them. This CDR3 has 14 residues. CDR3 sequence: CASSLVGGNYGYTF. CDR3 in DNA: TGTGCCAGCAGCTTAGTAGGAGGGAACTATGGCTACACCTTC.

V is TRBV7-9 and J is TRBJ2-3; D is unresolved. The CDR3 is made up of 13 amino acids. Deletions cut 3 bases from V and 4 bases from J, with 8 bases between. CDR1 SEHNR and CDR2 FQNEAQ come from the germline V gene (reference sequence). As DNA, the CDR3 is TGTGCCAGCAGCTTCCTGGGTTCAGATACGCAGTATTTT. This encodes CASSFLGSDTQYF.

J is TRBJ2-2 and V is TRBV4-3; D tentatively reads TRBD1 or TRBD2 (5 bases each). V was clipped by 4 bases and J by 1 base, with 16 bases between them. The CDR3 spans 17 residues. The germline V gene encodes CDR1 LGHNA and CDR2 YSLEER. CDR3 protein: CASSPDYRGRNTGELFF. CDR3 nucleotides: TGCGCCAGCAGCCCCGACTACCGGGGCAGGAACACCGGGGAGCTGTTTTTT.

This clone was observed a single time. V is TRBV27 and J is TRBJ2-1, with 7 bases aligning to TRBD2. The V gene end was trimmed by 6 bases and the J gene end by 7 bases; junction bases not matched to a gene: 12. Germline V gene lookup returns CDR1 MNHEY and CDR2 SMNVEV (reference sequence). The length of the CDR3 is 15 residues. CDR3 loop: CASSPDARRENEQFF. CDR3 DNA sequence: TGTGCCAGCAGCCCGGACGCTAGGCGGGAGAATGAGCAGTTCTTC.

CDR3 sequence reads: CASSWAYEQYF. The CDR3 bases are TGTGCCAGCAGTTGGGCCTACGAGCAGTACTTC. This sequence joins TRBV28 and TRBJ2-7; D unresolved. Germline values: CDR1 MDHEN, CDR2 SYDVKM. V lost 4 bases and J lost 2, with 3 bases in between. The CDR3 contains 11 residues.

The gene calls are TRBV21-1 and TRBJ1-6. TRBV21-1 is given as a pseudogene. This CDR3 is 16 amino acids long. CDR3 amino acids: CASSKDTGLYNSPLHF. The DNA of the CDR3 is TGTGCCAGCAGCAAAGACACAGGACTCTATAATTCACCCCTCCACTTT.

The table lists this clone with a few counts. This chain links TRBV4-1 with TRBJ2-7; perhaps D is TRBD1 or TRBD2 (5 bases each). The CDR3 runs to 13 residues. Germline assignment: CDR1 MGHRA and CDR2 YSYEKL. V was pared by 1 base and J by 4 bases, with 8 bases between. In DNA, the CDR3 is TGCGCCAGCAGCCAAGTTGGGGGTTACGAGCAGTACTTC. Its protein product is CASSQVGGYEQYF.

The chain has TRBV13 and TRBJ1-1; weak D call: TRBD1 (5 bases). Trimming took 4 bases from V and 5 from J, leaving 17 bases between them. This CDR3 is built from 15 residues. Germline CDR1 and CDR2: PRHDT and FYEKMQ (reference sequence). The CDR3 nucleotides are TGTGCCAGCAGCTCCTCGGAGGGGCTGAGGACTGAAGCTTTCTTT. Translating gives CASSSSEGLRTEAFF.

This clone appeared once. The genes are TRBV4-3 and TRBJ2-2, with D hard to call. There are 12 residues in the CDR3. V dropped 4 bases and J dropped 5 bases, with 5 bases sitting between them. Germline lookup yields CDR1 LGHNA and CDR2 YSLEER. CDR3 nucleotides: TGCGCCAGCAGCCCCGATACCGGGGAGCTGTTTTTT. It codes for CASSPDTGELFF.

This clone was observed a handful of times. This chain joins TRBV7-9 and TRBJ2-7; D might be TRBD2 (6 bases). The CDR3 runs 13 residues. V was clipped by 1 base and J by 5 bases, with 9 bases between them. Germline CDR1 and CDR2: SEHNR and FQNEAQ (reference sequence). The CDR3 bases are TGTGCCAGCAGCTTAGGGAGGGGCGACGAGCAGTACTTC. Translation: CASSLGRGDEQYF.

The sample holds one count of this clone. This specimen includes other DNA sequences encoding the same CDR3. V and J are TRBV30 and TRBJ2-2; D is unclear. V was cut by 0 bases and J by 8 bases, with 4 bases left in between. CDR1 and CDR2 (germline): GTSNPN, SVGIG (reference sequence). CDR3 length: 11 residues. The CDR3 region has the DNA TGTGCCTGGAGTGTGACGGGGGAGCTGTTTTTT. This encodes CAWSVTGELFF.

This chain uses TRBV10-3 with TRBJ1-3; 7 bases fit TRBD1. The CDR3 sequence is 14 residues long. Germline loops: CDR1 ENHRY, CDR2 SYGVKD. The J segment lost 3 bases and the V segment lost 3 bases, leaving 2 bases of the junction unmatched. The CDR3 DNA reads as TGTGCCATCAGTGATCGGGACAGTGGAAACACCATATATTTT. Residues: CAISDRDSGNTIYF.

This sequence joins TRBV7-9 and TRBJ1-1; 7 positions agree with TRBD1. Germline CDR1 SEHNR, CDR2 FQNEAQ (reference sequence). The V gene end was trimmed by 7 bases and the J gene end by 3 bases; junction bases not matched to a gene: 14. This CDR3 is built from 16 residues. The CDR3 DNA reads TGTGCCAGCATGCCGTGGCGACAGGGTATCGACACTGAAGCTTTCTTT. It yields the protein CASMPWRQGIDTEAFF.

This chain connects TRBV29-1 to TRBJ1-2; D gene unclear. Germline V gene sequence: CDR1 SQVTM, CDR2 ANQGSEA. Trimming cost V 3 bases and J 4 bases, with 15 bases left between them. The CDR3 covers 14 residues. CDR3 amino acids: CSVDKSDYLYGYTF. The CDR3 DNA reads TGCAGCGTTGATAAAAGCGACTACCTCTATGGCTACACCTTC.

CDR3 nucleotides: TGTGCCAGCAGCATCGACAGGGTTACCTACGAGCAGTACTTC. Amino acids: CASSIDRVTYEQYF. The chain recombines TRBV7-6 with TRBJ2-7; 7 bases map to TRBD1. Trimming cost V 5 bases and J 2 bases; bases outside gene matches: 6. The CDR3 is made up of 14 amino acids. The germline CDR1 and CDR2 sequences are SGHVS and FNYEAQ.

This clone was detected a few times. The V call is TRBV4-3, the J call TRBJ2-1, with 9 nucleotides matching TRBD1. CDR1 and CDR2 from the germline V gene are LGHNA and YSLEER. Unmatched junction bases numbered 4, after V lost 8 bases and J lost 11 bases. The CDR3 is 11 residues long. The CDR3 nucleotides read TGCGCCAGCGGACAGGGGTGGAAGCAGTTCTTC. Its protein is CASGQGWKQFF.